A single sample is the source of the 30 T cell receptor beta chains below, sequenced in a study of CD8 T cells in Susac syndrome. Reverse transcription of 0.5 to 1 ug RNA was performed with random hexamers. MiXCR, run by TCRdb on the immunoSEQ multiplex PCR reads, gives a single entry per CDR3 protein. The sample shows about 300,000 distinct CDR3 sequences, approximately 85% of them seen only once. The source material was CD8+ T cells from PBMCs. These receptor sequences come from a human donor with multiple sclerosis.

The sample holds one count of this clonotype. The J gene is TRBJ1-5, the V gene TRBV2; D is ambiguous. CDR3 length equals 15 residues. The germline V gene encodes CDR1 SNHLY and CDR2 FYNNEI. The ends were cut back, 1 base at V and 0 bases at J, with 7 bases in the middle. The chain's CDR3 is CASSEGLDSNQPQHF. Written as DNA, the CDR3 is TGTGCCAGCAGTGAAGGGCTGGATAGCAATCAGCCCCAGCATTTT.

This chain joins TRBV6-1 and TRBJ2-4; weak D call: TRBD2 (5 bases). The ends were cut back, 3 bases at V and 10 bases at J, with 10 bases in the middle. The CDR3 length is 12 residues. CDR1 is MNHNS, CDR2 SASEGT, per germline. The CDR3 loop reads CASSEDSRIQYF. For the CDR3, the DNA is TGTGCCAGCAGTGAGGACTCCCGAATTCAGTACTTC.

The chain employs TRBV4-1 and TRBJ1-2, with 10 bases aligning to TRBD1. CDR1 is MGHRA and CDR2 is YSYEKL in the germline V gene. The CDR3 contains 20 residues. The J segment lost 5 bases and the V segment lost 1 base, leaving 19 bases of the junction unmatched. CDR3 sequence (DNA): TGCGCCAGCAGCCAAGCTATAGATGTGTTAGGGACAGGGGATATTTATGGCTACACCTTC. This translates into CASSQAIDVLGTGDIYGYTF.

The genes are TRBV7-2 and TRBJ2-5, with D maybe TRBD2 (6 bases). CDR3 size: 17 residues. V was shortened by 5 bases and J by 5 bases, with 24 bases between the two germline ends. In germline, CDR1 is SGHTA, CDR2 FQGNSA. The CDR3 here is CASSPPRGRTPSETQYF. The DNA for the CDR3 is TGTGCCAGCAGCCCCCCCCGAGGGAGGACCCCTTCCGAGACCCAGTACTTC.

This clonotype was detected a few times. V usage is TRBV7-9 and J usage is TRBJ1-2; D is unclear. The CDR3 has 13 amino acids. Trimming took off 1 base at V and 0 bases at J, with 3 bases between the two ends. Per the germline V gene, CDR1 is SEHNR and CDR2 is FQNEAQ (reference sequence). The CDR3 DNA reads as TGTGCCAGCAGCTTAGAGGCTAACTATGGCTACACCTTC. Protein: CASSLEANYGYTF.

This sequence joins TRBV4-3 and TRBJ2-2; D remains ambiguous. V dropped 0 bases and J dropped 4 bases, with 6 bases sitting between them. The V gene's germline CDR1 is LGHNA and CDR2 YSLEER. This CDR3 region has 14 residues. The CDR3 DNA reads as TGCGCCAGCAGCCAAGAGCAGTTCACCGGGGAGCTGTTTTTT. Protein product: CASSQEQFTGELFF.

In this sample, this clonotype turned up once. The gene calls are TRBV28 and TRBJ2-7; D tentatively fits TRBD1 or TRBD2 (6 bases each). Germline loops: CDR1 MDHEN, CDR2 SYDVKM. V lost 7 bases and J lost 6, with 13 bases in between. The CDR3 runs 12 residues. CDR3 residues: CASIRGGGEQYF. In DNA form, the CDR3 reads TGTGCCAGCATCAGAGGGGGAGGCGAGCAGTACTTC.

The chain couples TRBV2 to TRBJ2-1, with TRBD2 identical over 12 bases. The CDR3 is made up of 15 amino acids. The germline CDR1 and CDR2 sequences are SNHLY and FYNNEI. V shed 0 bases, J shed 7 bases, and the junction held 1 base outside the gene matches. The CDR3 sequence: CASSEAGLAGNEQFF. In DNA, the CDR3 is TGTGCCAGCAGTGAAGCGGGACTAGCGGGTAATGAGCAGTTCTTC.

The chain is built from TRBV7-9 and TRBJ2-1, with a weak D call TRBD2 (6 bases). CDR1 is SEHNR, CDR2 FQNEAQ, per germline (reference sequence). The CDR3 runs to 14 residues. Between the trimmed V and J ends, which lost 1 base and 7 bases, there was a span of 11 bases. This CDR3 is CASSLVAGWNEQFF. CDR3 DNA sequence: TGTGCCAGCAGCTTAGTTGCGGGATGGAATGAGCAGTTCTTC. Filled out from reference TRBV7-9 and TRBJ2-1, the complete variable domain reads DTGVSQNPRHKITKRGQNVTFRCDPISEHNRLYWYRQTLGQGPEFLTYFQNEAQLEKSRLLSDRFSAERPKGSFSTLEIQRTEQGDSAMYLCASSLVAGWNEQFFGPGTRLTVL.

This clonotype appeared once. This sequence joins TRBV20-1 and TRBJ2-1, with D perhaps matching TRBD1 or TRBD2 (5 bases each). Germline assignment: CDR1 DFQATT and CDR2 SNEGSKA (reference sequence). The CDR3 consists of 14 residues. The V end was cut by 6 bases, the J end by 7 bases, with 19 bases between. CDR3 protein: CSAPGLPVRNEQFF. The CDR3 nucleotides read TGCAGTGCCCCGGGGCTCCCGGTCAGGAATGAGCAGTTCTTC.

The chain uses TRBV29-1 and TRBJ2-1, with TRBD2 matching over 7 bases. CDR1 SQVTM and CDR2 ANQGSEA come from the germline V gene. Losses at the gene ends were 3 bases for V and 7 bases for J; bases not matched to a gene: 12. CDR3 size: 15 residues. The CDR3 here is CSVEGGFLAENEQFF. CDR3 nucleotides: TGCAGCGTTGAGGGCGGCTTTCTAGCGGAGAATGAGCAGTTCTTC.

The V gene is TRBV30, the J gene TRBJ2-7, with 8 nucleotides matching TRBD1. The CDR3 runs 14 residues. Germline assignment: CDR1 GTSNPN and CDR2 SVGIG (reference sequence). After removal of 2 bases from V and 5 bases from J, the junction contained 8 bases not matched to a gene. The CDR3 spells CAWSPGQGLNEQYF. CDR3 nucleotide sequence: TGTGCCTGGAGTCCCGGACAGGGATTGAACGAGCAGTACTTC.

This sequence joins TRBV6-5 and TRBJ1-1; the D gene is possibly TRBD1 (6 bases). V lost 8 bases, J lost 4 bases, and 14 bases lay in between. In germline, CDR1 is MNHEY, CDR2 SVGAGI. The CDR3 is made up of 13 amino acids. The chain's CDR3 is CASFRGAATEAFF. Written as DNA, the CDR3 is TGTGCCAGCTTTCGGGGGGCGGCCACTGAAGCTTTCTTT.

The rearrangement links TRBV3-1 to TRBJ2-1, with unresolved D. CDR3 length equals 13 residues. Between the trimmed V and J ends, which lost 0 bases and 7 bases, there was a span of 7 bases. Germline CDR1 reads LGHDT; CDR2 reads YNNKEL (reference sequence). CDR3 loop: CASSQDPQNEQFF. CDR3 sequence (DNA): TGTGCCAGCAGCCAAGATCCGCAAAATGAGCAGTTCTTC.

The V call is TRBV6-2 or TRBV6-3, the J call TRBJ2-2; D is perhaps TRBD1 or TRBD2 (5 bases each). V lost 6 bases and J 4 bases, leaving 9 bases between the germline ends. This CDR3 has 13 amino acids. Germline CDR1 reads MNHEY; CDR2 reads SVGEGT. The CDR3 DNA reads as TGTGCCAGCAGCCAGGGACCCACCGGGGAGCTGTTTTTT. Translation gives CASSQGPTGELFF.

The V and J genes are TRBV19 and TRBJ2-1; 8 bases map to TRBD2. Germline CDR1 reads LNHDA; CDR2 reads SQIVND (reference sequence). The CDR3 loop spans 15 amino acids. V lost 7 bases and J lost 4; bases outside the gene matches: 9. The CDR3 DNA reads as TGTGCCAGTACCCCCCTAAGCGGGAGATACAATGAGCAGTTCTTC. Protein: CASTPLSGRYNEQFF.

The chain recombines TRBV7-6 with TRBJ2-7; 7 positions agree with TRBD1. This CDR3 is built from 15 residues. V was clipped by 3 bases and J by 3 bases; unmatched bases: 8. In germline, CDR1 is SGHVS, CDR2 FNYEAQ. The DNA for the CDR3 is TGTGCCAGCAGCTTGCCCCCGACAGGGTACTACGAGCAGTACTTC. Residues: CASSLPPTGYYEQYF.

The V and J genes are TRBV28 and TRBJ2-2; no definite D call. With 1 base removed from V and 1 base from J, the gap between germline ends came to 7 bases. Germline V gene lookup returns CDR1 MDHEN and CDR2 SYDVKM. The CDR3 has 15 amino acids. This chain's CDR3 is CASSLYPGNTGELFF. In nucleotides, the CDR3 is TGTGCCAGCAGTTTATATCCCGGGAACACCGGGGAGCTGTTTTTT.

This rearrangement joins TRBV13 to TRBJ2-1, with 8 bases identical to TRBD2. J gave up 0 bases and V 5 bases, and 9 bases lay outside the gene matches. The CDR3 has 17 amino acids. Per germline, CDR1 PRHDT and CDR2 FYEKMQ (reference sequence). The CDR3: CASSVTSGGVSYNEQFF. CDR3 DNA: TGTGCCAGCAGCGTAACTAGCGGAGGGGTCTCCTACAATGAGCAGTTCTTC.

The chain is built from TRBV4-2 and TRBJ2-7; D remains ambiguous. Trimming pared 0 bases from V and 0 bases from J, leaving 9 bases between. The CDR3 has 15 residues. Germline-derived CDR1 and CDR2 are LGHNA and YNFKEQ. CDR3 DNA: TGTGCCAGCAGCCAAGATTTCGGGCCCTCCTACGAGCAGTACTTC. Translating gives CASSQDFGPSYEQYF.

There are a few counts of this clonotype. The gene calls are TRBV4-2 and TRBJ2-7; TRBD1 matches at 7 bases. CDR1 and CDR2 (germline): LGHNA, YNFKEQ. Trimming cost V 4 bases and J 0 bases; bases outside gene matches: 6. The CDR3 length is 15 residues. DNA for the CDR3: TGTGCCAGCAGCCTCCGACAGGGATTCTCCTACGAGCAGTACTTC. Translating gives CASSLRQGFSYEQYF.

This clonotype was found once. The gene calls are TRBV13 and TRBJ1-2; TRBD1 agrees at 7 bases. The J segment lost 8 bases and the V segment lost 3 bases, leaving 6 bases of the junction unmatched. Germline V gene lookup returns CDR1 PRHDT and CDR2 FYEKMQ (reference sequence). The CDR3 loop spans 13 amino acids. CDR3 bases: TGTGCCAGCAGCTTGGGGGACAGTAAAGGCTACACCTTC. It translates to CASSLGDSKGYTF.

This clonotype has only one observation. This rearrangement joins TRBV29-1 to TRBJ2-7; D might be TRBD1 or TRBD2, each matching 6 bases. The CDR3 runs 12 residues. CDR1 and CDR2 (germline): SQVTM, ANQGSEA. V was cut by 7 bases and J by 2 bases, with 12 bases left in between. The CDR3 spells CSGRDITYEQYF. The CDR3 bases are TGCAGCGGGAGGGACATCACCTACGAGCAGTACTTC.

The CDR3 DNA is TGTGCCAGCAGTGATGGGACAACGAACACCGGGGAGCTGTTTTTT. This gives the protein CASSDGTTNTGELFF. J is TRBJ2-2 and V is TRBV12-3 or TRBV12-4; D is perhaps TRBD1 (6 bases). The CDR3 length is 15 residues. Trimming left V 5 bases short and J 0 bases short, with 10 bases between.

The chain joins TRBV7-9 to TRBJ1-5; maybe TRBD1 (6 bases). Trimming removed 1 base at V and 4 bases at J, with 14 bases between. CDR1 and CDR2 from the germline V gene are SEHNR and FQNEAQ (reference sequence). This CDR3 comprises 16 residues. CDR3 loop: CASSLGRTARNQPQHF. Written as DNA, the CDR3 is TGTGCCAGCAGCTTAGGACGGACAGCAAGAAATCAGCCCCAGCATTTT.

The chain uses TRBV6-2 or TRBV6-3 and TRBJ2-1; possibly TRBD1 for D (6 bases). The CDR3 runs to 14 residues. Trimming took off 0 bases at V and 10 bases at J, with 13 bases between the two ends. Germline CDR1 is MNHEY and CDR2 is SVGEGT. CDR3 amino acids: CASSYSSRGGEQFF. The CDR3 DNA follows: TGTGCCAGCAGTTACTCGAGTCGAGGGGGAGAGCAGTTCTTC.

This clonotype was detected only once. V is TRBV28 and J is TRBJ1-5; tentative D call: TRBD1 (5 bases). CDR1 and CDR2 from the germline V gene are MDHEN and SYDVKM. The CDR3 contains 15 residues. V gave up 7 bases and J gave up 6 bases, with 19 bases separating them. The CDR3 protein is CASTFTLGGGQPQHF. CDR3 nucleotides: TGTGCCAGCACCTTTACGTTGGGTGGGGGTCAGCCCCAGCATTTT.

The chain is built from TRBV27 and TRBJ1-2, with a weak D call TRBD1 (6 bases). From germline, CDR1 is MNHEY and CDR2 SMNVEV (reference sequence). The germline V and J ends were trimmed by 6 bases and 4 bases, with 18 bases remaining between them. CDR3 length equals 15 residues. CDR3: CASRQTGFATYGYTF. The CDR3 DNA sequence: TGTGCCAGCAGACAAACAGGGTTCGCGACCTATGGCTACACCTTC.

This chain links TRBV15 with TRBJ1-1; the D is unclear. From germline, CDR1 is LNHNV and CDR2 YYDKDF (reference sequence). The CDR3 contains 16 residues. V shed 2 bases and J shed 0 bases, with 13 bases lying between them. CDR3 DNA: TGTGCCACCAGCAGATCCCGGACCGGGATGAACACTGAAGCTTTCTTT. Translation: CATSRSRTGMNTEAFF. The full variable domain, completed using reference TRBV15 and TRBJ1-1, is DAMVIQNPRYQVTQFGKPVTLSCSQTLNHNVMYWYQQKSSQAPKLLFHYYDKDFNNEADTPDNFQSRRPNTSFCFLDIRSPGLGDTAMYLCATSRSRTGMNTEAFFGQGTRLTVV.

This chain uses TRBV27 with TRBJ1-5; TRBD1 matches 7 bases. This CDR3 spans 16 amino acids. Looked up from germline, CDR1 is MNHEY and CDR2 is SMNVEV (reference sequence). V shed 6 bases, J shed 5 bases, and the junction held 13 bases outside the gene matches. DNA of the CDR3: TGTGCCAGCAGCCTGAAGGGACAGAGAGATGATCAGCCCCAGCATTTT. This sequence encodes CASSLKGQRDDQPQHF.